The 10 T cell receptor beta chains presented below share a single source sample, sequenced in a study of CD8+CD57+ T cells in acquired aplastic anemia. The template for TCR beta VDJ and CDR3 sequence profiling was genomic DNA. TCRdb re-derived calls from the reads in MiXCR, one entry per CDR3 protein. The sample lists around 150,000 distinct CDR3 sequences, approximately 41% seen once, with 8% to 9% in the top ten. Sequenced material: sorted CD4+, CD8+, or CD8+CD57+ T cells (not recorded which) from PBMCs. Source of these receptors: a human donor in good health, serving as a control.

V usage is TRBV20-1 and J usage is TRBJ1-5, with TRBD1 as a possible D gene (6 bases). The V end was cut by 6 bases, the J end by 7 bases, with 22 bases between. Looked up from germline, CDR1 is DFQATT and CDR2 is SNEGSKA (reference sequence). The CDR3 is made up of 15 amino acids. In nucleotides, the CDR3 is TGCAGTGCCAGGTCCCCAGGGGCGCGAGGGCAGCCCCAGCATTTT. Translation: CSARSPGARGQPQHF.

This chain connects TRBV2 to TRBJ2-6, with D perhaps TRBD2 (5 bases). The CDR3 totals 15 residues. Germline CDR1 reads SNHLY; CDR2 reads FYNNEI. V shed 8 bases and J shed 1 base, with 12 bases lying between them. CDR3 sequence (DNA): TGTGCCAGCGATAGCGCGAGTTCTGGGGCCAACGTCCTGACTTTC. This gives the protein CASDSASSGANVLTF.

This sequence joins TRBV24-1 and TRBJ2-5; D not resolved. Germline V gene sequence: CDR1 KGHDR, CDR2 SFDVKD. Trimming left V 3 bases short and J 2 bases short, with 9 bases between. CDR3 length: 14 residues. CDR3 residues: CATSDGRKQETQYF. CDR3 nucleotide sequence: TGTGCCACCAGTGATGGAAGAAAGCAAGAGACCCAGTACTTC.

This sequence joins TRBV19 and TRBJ1-6; D may be TRBD1 (5 bases). The CDR3 runs to 14 residues. CDR1 and CDR2 (germline): LNHDA, SQIVND (reference sequence). V was pared by 0 bases and J by 7 bases, with 7 bases between. CDR3 nucleotides: TGTGCCAGTAGTATAGACCCAGGGAATTCACCCCTCCACTTT. Encoded protein: CASSIDPGNSPLHF.

This clonotype was detected only a few times. V gene TRBV20-1 combines with J gene TRBJ2-7; 9 bases are shared with TRBD1. CDR3 length: 14 residues. Losses at the gene ends were 4 bases for V and 6 bases for J; bases not matched to a gene: 10. Germline V gene lookup returns CDR1 DFQATT and CDR2 SNEGSKA (reference sequence). The CDR3 DNA sequence: TGCAGTGCTACGCCAGGGACAGGGACCGGCGAGCAGTACTTC. Amino acid sequence: CSATPGTGTGEQYF.

The chain employs TRBV2 and TRBJ2-3; 7 nucleotides line up with TRBD1. J lost 2 bases, V lost 5 bases, and 4 bases had no gene match. The CDR3 extends over 14 amino acids. CDR1 and CDR2 (germline): SNHLY, FYNNEI. The CDR3 DNA sequence: TGTGCCAGCAGTCAGACAGGGACCACAGATACGCAGTATTTT. Its translation is CASSQTGTTDTQYF.

Points on this clonotype: A much larger clone lies a single base off, so this may be a read error. The V gene is TRBV2, the J gene TRBJ2-1; no clear D gene. This CDR3 contains 13 residues. Germline loops: CDR1 SNHLY, CDR2 FYNNEI. The V end lost 6 bases, the J end lost 9 bases, and 15 bases lay between the germline ends. CDR3 residues: CASSSDMWGEQFF. CDR3 DNA: TGTGCCAGCAGCTCAGACATGTGGGGTGAGCAGTTCTTC.

The rearrangement uses TRBV7-2 and TRBJ2-5, with D perhaps matching TRBD1 (6 bases). CDR3 length equals 14 residues. The V end lost 0 bases, the J end lost 4 bases, and 9 bases lay between the germline ends. Germline V CDR1 and CDR2: SGHTA, FQGNSA. CDR3 protein: CASSLAGARETQYF. The CDR3 region has the DNA TGTGCCAGCAGCTTAGCGGGGGCTCGAGAGACCCAGTACTTC. Combining the CDR3 with reference TRBV7-2 and TRBJ2-5 gives the whole variable domain GAGVSQSPSNKVTEKGKDVELRCDPISGHTALYWYRQSLGQGLEFLIYFQGNSAPDKSGLPSDRFSAERTGGSVSTLTIQRTQQEDSAVYLCASSLAGARETQYFGPGTRLLVL.

DNA for the CDR3: TGTGCCAGCAGTTACGTCGACTACGAGCAGTACTTC. Protein sequence: CASSYVDYEQYF. The gene calls are TRBV25-1 and TRBJ2-5; D remains unclear. The assigned J gene may be wrong: the sequence end matches TRBJ2-7 better. Per the germline V gene, CDR1 is MGHDK and CDR2 is SYGVNS. This CDR3 has 12 residues.

This clonotype was seen ten or more times. V gene TRBV12-5 combines with J gene TRBJ1-1; 8 positions match TRBD1. Germline assignment: CDR1 LGHNT and CDR2 FRNRAP. The J segment lost 2 bases and the V segment lost 5 bases, leaving 4 bases of the junction unmatched. The length of the CDR3 is 14 residues. The CDR3 sequence is CASGIGQGNTEAFF. CDR3 sequence (DNA): TGTGCTAGTGGTATCGGACAGGGTAACACTGAAGCTTTCTTT.